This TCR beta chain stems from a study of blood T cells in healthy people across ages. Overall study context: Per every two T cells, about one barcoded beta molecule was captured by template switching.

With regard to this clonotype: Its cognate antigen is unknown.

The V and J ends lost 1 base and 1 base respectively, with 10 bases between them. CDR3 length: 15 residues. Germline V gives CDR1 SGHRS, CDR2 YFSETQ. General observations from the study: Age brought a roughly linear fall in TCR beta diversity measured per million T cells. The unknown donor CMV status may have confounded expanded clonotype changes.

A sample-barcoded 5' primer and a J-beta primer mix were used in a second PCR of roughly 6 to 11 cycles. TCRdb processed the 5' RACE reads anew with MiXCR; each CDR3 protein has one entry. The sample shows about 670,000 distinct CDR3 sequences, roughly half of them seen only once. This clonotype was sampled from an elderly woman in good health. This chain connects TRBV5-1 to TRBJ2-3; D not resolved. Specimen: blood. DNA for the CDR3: TGCGCCAGCAGCTTGTCGCGCCCCGGCACAGATACGCAGTATTTT. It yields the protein CASSLSRPGTDTQYF.